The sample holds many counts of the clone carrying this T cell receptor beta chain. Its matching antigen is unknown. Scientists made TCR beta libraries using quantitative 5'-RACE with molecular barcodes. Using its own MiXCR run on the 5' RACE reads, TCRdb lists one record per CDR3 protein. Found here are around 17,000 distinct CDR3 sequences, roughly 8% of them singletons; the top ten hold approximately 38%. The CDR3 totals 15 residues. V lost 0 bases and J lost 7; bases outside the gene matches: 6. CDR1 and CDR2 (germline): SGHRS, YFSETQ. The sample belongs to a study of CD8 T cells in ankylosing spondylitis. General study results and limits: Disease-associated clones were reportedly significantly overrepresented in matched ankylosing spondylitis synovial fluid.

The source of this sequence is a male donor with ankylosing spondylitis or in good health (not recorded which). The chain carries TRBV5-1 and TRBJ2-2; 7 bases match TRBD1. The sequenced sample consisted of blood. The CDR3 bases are TGCGCCAGCAGCTTGGACGTGGGGACAGTCGGGGAGCTGTTTTTT. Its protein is CASSLDVGTVGELFF.